The source of this T cell receptor beta chain is a study of T cells in localized non-small cell lung cancer. Study outcomes and limitations: A higher density of T cells in blood coincided with extended overall survival. For the top 100 tumor clones, a median roughly 55 also appeared in adjacent lung. Uninvolved adjacent lung had more T cell clonality than any other tissue, topping tumor.

Measured with immunoSEQ multiplex PCR; TCRdb has only the in-frame clones, and not every one. This sample carries roughly 72,000 clones, roughly nine tenths of them seen once, and the ten largest clones take just over 20%. This clone was observed once. Its antigen remains unidentified. The V gene's germline CDR1 is SGHAT and CDR2 FQNNGV. V lost 0 bases to trimming and J lost 10 bases, with 16 bases between them. This CDR3 has 15 residues. The specimen was peripheral blood, collected before any cancer treatment. The source of this sequence is an older male donor with stage III squamous cell lung carcinoma. The J gene is TRBJ2-1, the V gene TRBV11-2; TRBD1 might be the D (6 bases). The CDR3 sequence: CASSLDYQTGFEQFF. In nucleotides, the CDR3 is TGTGCCAGCAGCTTAGACTACCAAACAGGGTTCGAGCAGTTCTTC.